A single sample gave rise to the 32 T cell receptor beta chains below, sequenced in a study of T cells in Graves' hyperthyroidism and ophthalmopathy. The CDR3 regions of TCR beta were amplified from RNA transcripts. In the first-round RT-PCR of the TCR CDR3, the HTBI primer set was used. TCRdb reprocessed the multiplex PCR reads with MiXCR, giving one entry per CDR3 protein. The sample lists about 560,000 distinct CDR3 sequences, 12% to 15% seen once, with 11% to 15% in the top ten. Sequencing was done on a sample of blood. All receptors derive from a woman aged 40 to 55 with Graves' hyperthyroidism.

This clonotype was seen many times. This chain connects TRBV28 to TRBJ2-5, with 7 bases that match TRBD1. Unmatched junction bases numbered 8, after V lost 5 bases and J lost 5 bases. Germline assignment: CDR1 MDHEN and CDR2 SYDVKM. This CDR3 region has 14 residues. In DNA form, the CDR3 reads TGTGCCAGCAGTGGACCCGACAGGGTCGAGACCCAGTACTTC. This encodes CASSGPDRVETQYF.

This clonotype was seen repeatedly, ten times or more. The rearrangement links TRBV11-3 to TRBJ2-3; D may be TRBD2 (5 bases). The germline V gene has CDR1 SGHNT and CDR2 YENEEA. The CDR3 length is 16 residues. V lost 1 base, J lost 0 bases, and 11 bases lay in between. The CDR3 here is CASSLAAGVSTDTQYF. The CDR3 DNA sequence: TGTGCCAGCAGCTTAGCTGCGGGTGTAAGCACAGATACGCAGTATTTT.

This clonotype appeared a few times. The V and J genes are TRBV6-2 or TRBV6-3 and TRBJ2-1; perhaps TRBD2 as D (6 bases). The germline V and J ends were trimmed by 1 base and 2 bases, with 15 bases remaining between them. The CDR3 loop spans 17 amino acids. From germline, CDR1 is MNHEY and CDR2 SVGEGT. CDR3 residues: CASSYWVLRDPYNEQFF. CDR3 bases: TGTGCCAGCAGTTACTGGGTTTTGCGGGACCCCTACAATGAGCAGTTCTTC.

This clonotype has a handful of counts. The chain recombines TRBV19 with TRBJ2-7, with 9 bases identical to TRBD1. V was clipped by 9 bases and J by 4 bases; unmatched bases: 7. This CDR3 comprises 13 residues. Per germline, CDR1 LNHDA and CDR2 SQIVND (reference sequence). The CDR3 region is CASTGTGIYEQYF. The DNA for the CDR3 is TGTGCCAGCACCGGGACAGGGATATACGAGCAGTACTTC.

The J gene is TRBJ2-1, the V gene TRBV19; no firm D call. The CDR3 spans 16 residues. CDR1 and CDR2 (germline): LNHDA, SQIVND (reference sequence). The V end was cut by 2 bases, the J end by 0 bases, with 11 bases between. The CDR3 region has the DNA TGTGCCAGTAGTATAAATCGTGGGAACTCCTACAATGAGCAGTTCTTC. Its protein is CASSINRGNSYNEQFF. Full variable domain (missing parts from reference TRBV19 and TRBJ2-1): DGGITQSPKYLFRKEGQNVTLSCEQNLNHDAMYWYRQDPGQGLRLIYYSQIVNDFQKGDIAEGYSVSREKKESFPLTVTSAQKNPTAFYLCASSINRGNSYNEQFFGPGTRLTVL.

This clonotype was seen ten or more times. The chain employs TRBV20-1 and TRBJ2-1; a weak D match, TRBD2 (6 bases). The CDR3 has 13 residues. CDR1 and CDR2 (germline): DFQATT, SNEGSKA (reference sequence). V lost 8 bases and J 8 bases, leaving 19 bases between the germline ends. CDR3 sequence reads: CSPRPTSNHEQFF. CDR3 nucleotides: TGCAGTCCTCGCCCGACTAGTAATCATGAGCAGTTCTTC.

This clonotype appeared many times. The chain recombines TRBV5-1 with TRBJ2-3; 7 bases line up with TRBD2. CDR1 SGHRS and CDR2 YFSETQ come from the germline V gene. The length of the CDR3 is 16 residues. Trimming removed 1 base from V and 6 bases from J; junction bases left unmatched: 11. For the CDR3, the DNA is TGCGCCAGCAGCTTGCAACCGGGAGCTAGCGGTGATACGCAGTATTTT. This sequence encodes CASSLQPGASGDTQYF.

The table lists this clonotype with a few counts. This chain uses TRBV2 with TRBJ2-1; TRBD2 aligns across 8 bases. The CDR3 extends over 14 amino acids. The J segment lost 1 base and the V segment lost 7 bases, leaving 3 bases of the junction unmatched. The germline V gene encodes CDR1 SNHLY and CDR2 FYNNEI. The CDR3: CASKRLASYNEQFF. The CDR3 nucleotides read TGTGCCAGCAAGCGACTAGCGTCCTACAATGAGCAGTTCTTC.

This clonotype was detected ten times or more. V usage is TRBV12-3 or TRBV12-4 and J usage is TRBJ2-4; D is perhaps TRBD2 (5 bases). V gave up 3 bases and J gave up 3 bases, with 6 bases separating them. This CDR3 has 13 amino acids. As DNA, the CDR3 is TGTGCCAGCAGTTTCGCGGGCAAAAACATTCAGTACTTC. It yields the protein CASSFAGKNIQYF.

This clonotype was seen repeatedly, ten times or more. The rearrangement links TRBV28 to TRBJ2-3, with 9 bases aligning to TRBD1. V shed 2 bases and J 4 bases; nucleotides not matched to a gene: 4. Germline V gene data show CDR1 as MDHEN and CDR2 as SYDVKM. There are 15 residues in the CDR3. The CDR3 DNA sequence: TGTGCCAGCAGTTTAAGGGGGACAGGGTCAGATACGCAGTATTTT. Amino acids: CASSLRGTGSDTQYF.

This clonotype appeared many times. Here the CDR3 DNA reads TGTGCCAGCAGGGACAACACCGGGGAGCTGTTTTTT. It encodes CASRDNTGELFF. This chain joins TRBV2 and TRBJ2-2, with D hard to call. Trimming removed 6 bases from V and 2 bases from J, with 4 bases in between. This CDR3 is built from 12 residues. The germline V gene has CDR1 SNHLY and CDR2 FYNNEI.

The chain couples TRBV29-1 to TRBJ2-7; D ambiguous. Per the germline V gene, CDR1 is SQVTM and CDR2 is ANQGSEA. Trimming took 3 bases from V and 6 from J, leaving 18 bases between them. The CDR3 length is 14 residues. CDR3 nucleotides: TGCAGCGTTGAGGATCCCTCTCACACGGGCGAGCAGTACTTC. Amino acids: CSVEDPSHTGEQYF.

A note on this clonotype: A single base separates this from a much larger clone, so it may be a read error. The V gene is TRBV20-1, the J gene TRBJ2-1, with D hard to call. With 5 bases removed from V and 7 bases from J, the gap between germline ends came to 18 bases. Germline V CDR1 and CDR2: DFQATT, SNEGSKA (reference sequence). The CDR3 runs 14 residues. The CDR3 region has the DNA TGCAGTGCTGTACCAGCCTGGAGTTGGAATGAGCAGTTCTTC. Translation: CSAVPAWSWNEQFF.

On this clonotype: The conserved final phenylalanine or tryptophan is absent from the CDR3, which likely points to a read error. The chain recombines TRBV15 with TRBJ2-3; D is undetermined. Germline-derived CDR1 and CDR2 are LNHNV and YYDKDF (reference sequence). The CDR3 is 15 amino acids. V lost 0 bases, J lost 2 bases, and 9 bases lay in between. The CDR3, as DNA: TGTGCCACCAGCAGAGAGCTCCGTAACACAGATACGCAGTATTCT. Its translation: CATSRELRNTDTQYS.

V usage is TRBV6-1 and J usage is TRBJ1-4; D uncertain. Between the trimmed V and J ends, which lost 1 base and 2 bases, there was a span of 11 bases. The CDR3 runs 16 residues. From germline, CDR1 is MNHNS and CDR2 SASEGT. The CDR3 region is CASSEGSRTTNEKLFF. The CDR3 region has the DNA TGTGCCAGCAGTGAAGGTAGCAGGACCACTAATGAAAAACTGTTTTTT.

The chain carries TRBV20-1 and TRBJ2-5; D is tentatively TRBD1 or TRBD2 (6 bases each). The germline V gene encodes CDR1 DFQATT and CDR2 SNEGSKA (reference sequence). V was shortened by 5 bases and J by 1 base, with 14 bases between the two germline ends. The CDR3 is 14 residues long. The CDR3 region has the DNA TGCAGTGCTTCAAGGGGGGAGATCCAAGAGACCCAGTACTTC. Its protein product is CSASRGEIQETQYF.

In its sample, this clonotype was seen many times. V gene TRBV30 combines with J gene TRBJ1-3; 7 bases align to TRBD1. Germline V gene data show CDR1 as GTSNPN and CDR2 as SVGIG (reference sequence). CDR3 length: 14 residues. V lost 5 bases to trimming and J lost 0 bases; unmatched junction nucleotides: 4. The DNA of the CDR3 is TGTGCCTGGGGTACAGGGGTCTCTGGAAACACCATATATTTT. It translates to CAWGTGVSGNTIYF.

This clonotype was counted ten times or more. This chain joins TRBV5-8 and TRBJ1-4; TRBD1 might be the D (5 bases). CDR1 SGHTS and CDR2 YDEGEE come from the germline V gene. The CDR3 loop spans 14 amino acids. V shed 1 base and J shed 5 bases, with 9 bases lying between them. CDR3 residues: CASSLNQGNEKLFF. The CDR3 DNA is TGTGCCAGCAGCTTGAACCAGGGAAATGAAAAACTGTTTTTT.

This clonotype was detected ten times or more. The V and J genes are TRBV18 and TRBJ1-1; D gene uncertain. CDR1 KGHSH and CDR2 LQKENI come from the germline V gene. V was cut by 6 bases and J by 6 bases, with 11 bases left in between. The CDR3 is 12 residues long. The CDR3 sequence: CASSGSGSEAFF. As DNA, the CDR3 is TGTGCCAGCTCCGGGTCAGGATCTGAAGCTTTCTTT.

The chain carries TRBV5-1 and TRBJ2-5; D is possibly TRBD1 (6 bases). The CDR3 length is 13 residues. V lost 5 bases and J 2 bases, leaving 10 bases between the germline ends. CDR1 is SGHRS, CDR2 YFSETQ, per germline. The CDR3 DNA reads as TGCGCCAGCAGGTCAGGGGCGCAAGAGACCCAGTACTTC. This translates into CASRSGAQETQYF.

This clonotype appeared many times. The V gene is TRBV3-1, the J gene TRBJ2-3; D is perhaps TRBD2 (6 bases). The V gene lost 6 bases and the J gene lost 4 bases, with 11 bases spanning the gap. CDR3 length: 13 amino acids. Germline loops: CDR1 LGHDT, CDR2 YNNKEL (reference sequence). CDR3 in DNA: TGTGCCAGCAGGAGAGTAGCGGCAGATACGCAGTATTTT. This encodes CASRRVAADTQYF.

This clonotype has ten or more counts. The chain recombines TRBV7-9 with TRBJ2-7; 9 bases are a match to TRBD1. Unmatched junction bases numbered 22, after V lost 2 bases and J lost 5 bases. The CDR3 length is 20 residues. Germline values: CDR1 SEHNR, CDR2 FQNEAQ (reference sequence). The CDR3: CASSLSPGQGRLGTRDEQYF. The DNA for the CDR3 is TGTGCCAGCAGCTTATCCCCGGGACAGGGTCGACTCGGGACACGGGACGAGCAGTACTTC.

Of note for this clonotype: This may be a read error, as it is one base from a much larger clone. The chain carries TRBV6-1 and TRBJ1-2, with 8 bases that match TRBD1. With V trimmed by 2 bases and J by 2 bases, 7 bases remained unmatched. Germline loops: CDR1 MNHNS, CDR2 SASEGT. The CDR3 sequence is 16 residues long. CDR3: CASSEWTGSRNYGYTF. CDR3 in DNA: TGTGCCAGCAGTGAATGGACAGGGTCCAGGAACTATGGCTACACCTTC.

The V gene is TRBV6-5, the J gene TRBJ2-5, with a tentative D call TRBD2 (6 bases). The CDR3 has 17 amino acids. Germline CDR1 and CDR2: MNHEY and SVGAGI. V was clipped by 0 bases and J by 5 bases, with 19 bases between them. The CDR3 coding sequence is TGTGCCAGCAGTTACTCCCGCGGGACTCCGGGATGGGAGACCCAGTACTTC. Protein product: CASSYSRGTPGWETQYF.

The chain has TRBV18 and TRBJ2-3; tentatively, D is TRBD1 (6 bases). The V end lost 4 bases, the J end lost 2 bases, and 10 bases lay between the germline ends. Germline assignment: CDR1 KGHSH and CDR2 LQKENI. The CDR3 runs 14 residues. CDR3 sequence: CASSRRTDTDTQYF. In nucleotides, the CDR3 is TGTGCCAGCTCACGGAGGACAGACACAGATACGCAGTATTTT.

Ten or more counts support this clonotype. The V gene is TRBV11-1, the J gene TRBJ2-1; perhaps TRBD2 as D (6 bases). CDR1 is SGHAT and CDR2 is FQDESV in the germline V gene (reference sequence). This CDR3 has 18 residues. With 1 base removed from V and 0 bases from J, the gap between germline ends came to 16 bases. The CDR3: CASSLVSPLAASYNEQFF. DNA for the CDR3: TGTGCCAGCAGCTTAGTCTCCCCACTAGCAGCCTCCTACAATGAGCAGTTCTTC. The full variable domain, with the rest looked up from reference TRBV11-1 and TRBJ2-1, is EAEVAQSPRYKITEKSQAVAFWCDPISGHATLYWYRQILGQGPELLVQFQDESVVDDSQLPKDRFSAERLKGVDSTLKIQPAELGDSAMYLCASSLVSPLAASYNEQFFGPGTRLTVL.

At least ten counts were recorded for this clonotype. The V and J genes are TRBV20-1 and TRBJ2-2, with a possible D match to TRBD1 (6 bases). Germline CDR1 and CDR2: DFQATT and SNEGSKA (reference sequence). V lost 0 bases, J lost 0 bases, and 11 bases lay in between. The CDR3 runs 16 residues. The CDR3 is CSARDLGHPNTGELFF. DNA for the CDR3: TGCAGTGCTAGAGACTTGGGACACCCGAACACCGGGGAGCTGTTTTTT.

This clonotype was counted only a few times. The rearrangement joins TRBV29-1 to TRBJ1-4, with D perhaps matching TRBD1 (5 bases). This CDR3 is built from 13 residues. The V gene lost 4 bases and the J gene lost 6 bases, with 12 bases spanning the gap. Germline CDR1 SQVTM, CDR2 ANQGSEA. CDR3: CSVGGDGDEKLFF. The DNA of the CDR3 is TGCAGCGTTGGGGGGGACGGGGATGAAAAACTGTTTTTT.

This clonotype was observed at least ten times. CDR3 region: CASRAGTRIGEQYF. CDR3 in DNA: TGTGCCAGCAGGGCGGGTACTAGAATCGGCGAGCAGTACTTC. The genes are TRBV27 and TRBJ2-7; D might be TRBD2 (5 bases). The length of the CDR3 is 14 residues. Trimming shortened V by 6 bases and J by 6 bases, and 18 bases separated the two germline ends. Germline V CDR1 and CDR2: MNHEY, SMNVEV (reference sequence).

This clonotype was counted ten times or more. This rearrangement joins TRBV27 to TRBJ2-1; D tentatively reads TRBD1 or TRBD2 (5 bases each). Trimming pared 5 bases from V and 6 bases from J, leaving 23 bases between. The germline gives CDR1 MNHEY, CDR2 SMNVEV (reference sequence). This CDR3 has 17 residues. As DNA, the CDR3 is TGTGCCAGCAGTCAGAGGTCCCCGGGACGAAGGGGCAATGAGCAGTTCTTC. Encoded protein: CASSQRSPGRRGNEQFF.

This clonotype was seen at least ten times. J is TRBJ2-7 and V is TRBV28; D could derive from TRBD1 or TRBD2 (7 bases each). V shed 7 bases and J shed 4 bases, with 20 bases lying between them. CDR1 MDHEN and CDR2 SYDVKM come from the germline V gene. CDR3 length: 15 residues. CDR3 amino acids: CASISGQGEGYEQYF. The CDR3 DNA sequence: TGTGCCAGCATCTCGGGGCAGGGGGAGGGTTACGAGCAGTACTTC.

In its sample, this clonotype was seen a few times. The rearrangement links TRBV7-2 to TRBJ2-7; D may be TRBD1 or TRBD2 (5 bases each). The CDR3 is 16 residues long. The germline V and J ends were trimmed by 7 bases and 3 bases, with 22 bases remaining between them. Per the germline V gene, CDR1 is SGHTA and CDR2 is FQGNSA. The CDR3 DNA is TGTGCCAGCACCCTACGCCATGGGGACCCGGGCTACGAGCAGTACTTC. This encodes CASTLRHGDPGYEQYF.